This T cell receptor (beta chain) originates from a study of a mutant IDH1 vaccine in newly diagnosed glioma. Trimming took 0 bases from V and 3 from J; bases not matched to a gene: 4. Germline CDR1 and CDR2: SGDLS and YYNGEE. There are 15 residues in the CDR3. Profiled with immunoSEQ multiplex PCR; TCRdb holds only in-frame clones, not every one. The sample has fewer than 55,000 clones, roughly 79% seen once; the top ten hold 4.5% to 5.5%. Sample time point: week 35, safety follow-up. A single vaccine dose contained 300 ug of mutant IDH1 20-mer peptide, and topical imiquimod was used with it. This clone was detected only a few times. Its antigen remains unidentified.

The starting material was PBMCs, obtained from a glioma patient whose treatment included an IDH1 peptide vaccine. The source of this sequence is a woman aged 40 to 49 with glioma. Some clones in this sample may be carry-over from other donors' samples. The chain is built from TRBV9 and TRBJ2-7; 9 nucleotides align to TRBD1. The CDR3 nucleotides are TGTGCCAGCAGCGTAGGGGACAGGGTTTACTACGAGCAGTACTTC. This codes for CASSVGDRVYYEQYF. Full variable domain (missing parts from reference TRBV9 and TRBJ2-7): DSGVTQTPKHLITATGQRVTLRCSPRSGDLSVYWYQQSLDQGLQFLIQYYNGEERAKGNILERFSAQQFPDLHSELNLSSLELGDSALYFCASSVGDRVYYEQYFGPGTRLTVT.